This T cell receptor beta chain was recovered during a study of PD-1 and CTLA-4 blockade in melanoma. Sequenced by immunoSEQ multiplex PCR; TCRdb stores in-frame clones only, minus some. In the table there are approximately 11,000 clones, roughly 82% of which are singletons. The receptor was isolated from a human donor with melanoma. The material sequenced was CD8+ T cells from peripheral blood, taken from a patient given anti-PD-1 treatment.

This CDR3 is CASSQESGLTYGYTF. In nucleotides, the CDR3 is TGCGCCAGCAGCCAAGAGAGCGGTTTAACCTATGGCTACACCTTC. The chain is built from TRBV4-1 and TRBJ1-2, with D hard to call. Per the germline V gene, CDR1 is MGHRA and CDR2 is YSYEKL. V lost 0 bases to trimming and J lost 4 bases, with 12 bases between them. CDR3 length equals 15 residues.